One and the same sample provided the 23 T cell receptor beta chains below, sequenced in a study of T cell responses to AZD1222 COVID-19 vaccine. Here immunoSEQ multiplex PCR was the method, and the copy in TCRdb shows in-frame clones only, minus some. The table has roughly 120,000 clones, over 75% seen once. The input for sequencing was peripheral blood, taken on day 0 of AZD1222 vaccination. The receptors originated from an adult in good health.

The chain combines TRBV30 with TRBJ1-4; D is undetermined. Trimming removed 2 bases from V and 2 bases from J, with 6 bases in between. CDR1 is GTSNPN and CDR2 is SVGIG in the germline V gene (reference sequence). The CDR3 spans 13 residues. CDR3 loop: CAWSTRTNEKLFF. For the CDR3, the DNA is TGTGCCTGGAGTACTAGGACTAATGAAAAACTGTTTTTT.

In the case of this clone: The junction differs from germline at one of its ends, possibly a read error. V is TRBV18 and J is TRBJ1-4, with no clear D. Germline CDR1 and CDR2: KGHSH and LQKENI. The CDR3 is 13 amino acids. CDR3 coding DNA: TGTGCCAGCTCACTCGAGGGATTGGAAAGACTGTTTTTT. Translating it yields CASSLEGLERLFF.

About this clone itself: This sample also contains other DNA sequences that code for the same CDR3. The gene calls are TRBV18 and TRBJ1-5; D not resolved. The CDR3 spans 15 residues. Germline loops: CDR1 KGHSH, CDR2 LQKENI. Trimming pared 3 bases from V and 0 bases from J, leaving 9 bases between. The chain's CDR3 is CASSPGQDSNQPQHF. CDR3 DNA sequence: TGTGCCAGCTCACCTGGGCAGGATAGCAATCAGCCCCAGCATTTT.

The chain carries TRBV20-1 and TRBJ1-4; no clear D gene. The V end was cut by 3 bases, the J end by 2 bases, with 7 bases between. Per germline, CDR1 DFQATT and CDR2 SNEGSKA (reference sequence). The CDR3 extends over 13 amino acids. CDR3 loop: CSASLNTNEKLFF. The CDR3 DNA follows: TGCAGTGCTAGTCTGAATACTAATGAAAAACTGTTTTTT.

The genes are TRBV18 and TRBJ1-1, with 7 bases fitting TRBD1. Trimming at V came to 4 bases and at J to 7 bases, leaving 6 bases not matched to a gene. Germline V gene sequence: CDR1 KGHSH, CDR2 LQKENI. The CDR3 runs 13 residues. CDR3: CASSQGARVEAFF. The CDR3 DNA reads as TGTGCCAGCTCACAGGGGGCGCGGGTTGAAGCTTTCTTT. Combining the CDR3 with reference TRBV18 and TRBJ1-1 gives the whole variable domain NAGVMQNPRHLVRRRGQEARLRCSPMKGHSHVYWYRQLPEEGLKFMVYLQKENIIDESGMPKERFSAEFPKEGPSILRIQQVVRGDSAAYFCASSQGARVEAFFGQGTRLTVV.

The rearrangement uses TRBV19 and TRBJ1-5, with D possibly being TRBD1 (5 bases). Germline V CDR1 and CDR2: LNHDA, SQIVND (reference sequence). Between the trimmed V and J ends, which lost 3 bases and 2 bases, there was a span of 14 bases. This CDR3 has 16 amino acids. CDR3: CASSIRYGGGNQPQHF. CDR3 nucleotide sequence: TGTGCCAGTAGTATTAGGTACGGGGGGGGCAATCAGCCCCAGCATTTT.

The chain links TRBV18 to TRBJ2-5; TRBD1 matches at 11 bases. The germline V gene encodes CDR1 KGHSH and CDR2 LQKENI. The CDR3 is made up of 15 amino acids. J was trimmed by 5 bases and V by 2 bases; bases with no gene match: 4. In DNA, the CDR3 is TGTGCCAGCTCACCAGGACAGGGGGCGAGGGAGACCCAGTACTTC. Encoded protein: CASSPGQGARETQYF. Full variable domain (rest looked up from reference TRBV18 and TRBJ2-5): NAGVMQNPRHLVRRRGQEARLRCSPMKGHSHVYWYRQLPEEGLKFMVYLQKENIIDESGMPKERFSAEFPKEGPSILRIQQVVRGDSAAYFCASSPGQGARETQYFGPGTRLLVL.

The rearrangement uses TRBV7-3 and TRBJ2-1; 12 bases are a match to TRBD1. Trimming cost V 0 bases and J 9 bases; bases outside gene matches: 6. Germline loops: CDR1 SGHTA, CDR2 FQGTGA. This CDR3 spans 16 amino acids. CDR3 in DNA: TGTGCCAGCAGCTTAACGCGGGGGACAGGGGGCACTGAGCAGTTCTTC. Protein product: CASSLTRGTGGTEQFF.

This clone came up a few times. The chain couples TRBV5-6 to TRBJ1-5; 9 positions match TRBD1. CDR3 length: 15 residues. V lost 1 base, J lost 5 bases, and 4 bases stayed unmatched. The germline gives CDR1 SGHDT, CDR2 YYEEEE. The DNA of the CDR3 is TGTGCCAGCAGCTTGATGGGACAGGGCTATCAGCCCCAGCATTTT. It translates to CASSLMGQGYQPQHF.

J is TRBJ2-7 and V is TRBV18; 8 bases are shared with TRBD1. The CDR3 sequence is 14 residues long. With 6 bases clipped from V and 4 bases from J, the junction kept 8 bases outside the gene matches. Germline V lookup: CDR1 KGHSH, CDR2 LQKENI. Here the CDR3 DNA reads TGTGCCAGCTCCCTAGGACAGGGACCGTACGAGCAGTACTTC. As protein: CASSLGQGPYEQYF.

V is TRBV12-5 and J is TRBJ1-2; D might be TRBD1 (6 bases). Trimming stripped 5 bases from V and 3 bases from J, with 16 bases between. The CDR3 has 15 amino acids. Germline V gives CDR1 LGHNT, CDR2 FRNRAP. Here the CDR3 reads CASGANIRGHYGYTF. The CDR3 bases are TGTGCTAGTGGTGCTAACATCAGGGGCCACTATGGCTACACCTTC.

The chain uses TRBV5-6 and TRBJ2-3, with D possibly being TRBD1 (6 bases). The V and J ends lost 1 base and 2 bases respectively, with 11 bases between them. This CDR3 comprises 15 residues. Germline CDR1 and CDR2: SGHDT and YYEEEE. The CDR3 bases are TGTGCCAGCAGCTTGTTTCAGGGGTTCACAGATACGCAGTATTTT. Its translation is CASSLFQGFTDTQYF.

V is TRBV4-3 and J is TRBJ2-2, with no clear D. Per the germline V gene, CDR1 is LGHNA and CDR2 is YSLEER. V was shortened by 4 bases and J by 3 bases, with 9 bases between the two germline ends. The CDR3 has 14 residues. CDR3 in DNA: TGCGCCAGCAGCCCCCGAGACTACACCGGGGAGCTGTTTTTT. As protein: CASSPRDYTGELFF.

V gene TRBV4-2 combines with J gene TRBJ2-7, with 14 bases identical to TRBD2. This CDR3 contains 16 residues. Losses at the gene ends were 2 bases for V and 4 bases for J; bases not matched to a gene: 4. Germline assignment: CDR1 LGHNA and CDR2 YNFKEQ. CDR3 sequence reads: CASSQSGTSGGYEQYF. CDR3 nucleotides: TGTGCCAGCAGCCAATCCGGGACTAGCGGGGGATACGAGCAGTACTTC.

The rearrangement links TRBV7-3 to TRBJ1-1; 7 bases fit TRBD1. Germline-derived CDR1 and CDR2 are SGHTA and FQGTGA. This CDR3 comprises 13 residues. Trimming cost V 5 bases and J 3 bases; bases outside gene matches: 3. The CDR3 nucleotides read TGTGCCAGCAGCCCCGACAGGGACACTGAAGCTTTCTTT. It specifies CASSPDRDTEAFF.

This clone has a single count. The rearrangement joins TRBV9 to TRBJ1-5; D remains unclear. The CDR3 length is 14 residues. Trimming removed 0 bases at V and 4 bases at J, with 8 bases between. Germline CDR1 SGDLS, CDR2 YYNGEE. The CDR3: CASSVGGANQPQHF. Written as DNA, the CDR3 is TGTGCCAGCAGCGTAGGAGGAGCTAATCAGCCCCAGCATTTT.

The chain couples TRBV7-2 to TRBJ2-3, with 8 bases that match TRBD2. Germline V CDR1 and CDR2: SGHTA, FQGNSA. This CDR3 is built from 15 residues. After removal of 5 bases from V and 2 bases from J, the junction contained 6 bases not matched to a gene. The DNA of the CDR3 is TGTGCCAGCAGCCGCGGGGGGCCGATCACAGATACGCAGTATTTT. It specifies CASSRGGPITDTQYF.

The table lists this clone with a few counts. The chain is built from TRBV9 and TRBJ2-5; D not resolved. V lost 0 bases and J 2 bases, leaving 8 bases between the germline ends. Germline CDR1 SGDLS, CDR2 YYNGEE. This CDR3 has 14 residues. CDR3 amino acids: CASSVEGWQETQYF. The CDR3 coding sequence is TGTGCCAGCAGCGTAGAGGGCTGGCAAGAGACCCAGTACTTC.

The chain recombines TRBV5-1 with TRBJ1-6, with D perhaps matching TRBD1 (6 bases). This CDR3 has 20 amino acids. Looked up from germline, CDR1 is SGHRS and CDR2 is YFSETQ. The V end was cut by 4 bases, the J end by 0 bases, with 23 bases between. The CDR3 DNA is TGCGCCAGCAGCCGCATTTTCGCGGACAGCATCAGCTCCTATAATTCACCCCTCCACTTT. Translating gives CASSRIFADSISSYNSPLHF.

The gene calls are TRBV6-5 and TRBJ1-2; D remains ambiguous. V dropped 4 bases and J dropped 10 bases, with 13 bases sitting between them. From germline, CDR1 is MNHEY and CDR2 SVGAGI. This CDR3 has 12 residues. As DNA, the CDR3 is TGTGCCAGCAGTTCGCCCTCCGGGGACTACACCTTC. This gives the protein CASSSPSGDYTF.

The rearrangement links TRBV29-1 to TRBJ2-7, with D maybe TRBD2 (5 bases). The CDR3 totals 11 residues. Trimming cost V 0 bases and J 7 bases, with 7 bases left between them. Germline V gene data show CDR1 as SQVTM and CDR2 as ANQGSEA. In DNA form, the CDR3 reads TGCAGCGTTGAAGATTCGGGGGAGCAGTACTTC. This codes for CSVEDSGEQYF.

The V gene is TRBV6-5, the J gene TRBJ1-2, with D hard to call. The CDR3 is 13 amino acids. V lost 6 bases to trimming and J lost 5 bases, with 13 bases between them. CDR1 and CDR2 from the germline V gene are MNHEY and SVGAGI. The CDR3 DNA reads as TGTGCCAGCAGAAAACTACTGGGGTATGGCTACACCTTC. Protein product: CASRKLLGYGYTF.

The rearrangement uses TRBV4-1 and TRBJ1-4; no reliable D call. This CDR3 comprises 15 residues. V was pared by 1 base and J by 7 bases, with 13 bases between. Germline V gene lookup returns CDR1 MGHRA and CDR2 YSYEKL. The CDR3 region has the DNA TGCGCCAGCAGCCAAGTCGGGGAAAGTGTTGAAAAACTGTTTTTT. Translation gives CASSQVGESVEKLFF.